The 18 T cell receptor beta chains presented below share a single source sample, sequenced in a study of post-analysis software for immune sequencing data. Unique-molecular-identifier-tagged TCR beta cDNA libraries were used. TCRdb itself ran the PCR reads through MiXCR, one entry per CDR3 protein. The sample carries about 820,000 distinct CDR3 sequences, approximately 57% recorded once. The study, taken as a whole, reports: A few TRBV segments (TRBV5-6, TRBV5-1 and TRBV20-1 among them) occurred more frequently in patients than in controls.

The antigens of these receptors remain unknown. Sequencing input: blood. The receptors stem from a girl aged 5-17 years with multiple sclerosis.

The chain carries TRBV30 and TRBJ2-1; 8 nucleotides agree with TRBD2. The junction had 12 bases not matched to a gene; V was cut back by 1 base and J by 7 bases. Germline CDR1 GTSNPN, CDR2 SVGIG (reference sequence). This CDR3 is 16 amino acids long. CDR3 nucleotides: TGTGCCTGGAGTGGTCGACGGGAGGGTCCTGGGAATGAGCAGTTCTTC. Translating it yields CAWSGRREGPGNEQFF.

This clonotype occurred a few times. The gene calls are TRBV5-1 and TRBJ2-5, with 13 nucleotides matching TRBD2. This CDR3 is 17 amino acids long. J was trimmed by 3 bases and V by 3 bases; bases with no gene match: 8. Germline V gene sequence: CDR1 SGHRS, CDR2 YFSETQ. CDR3 DNA: TGCGCCAGCAGCTCCTTGGGACTAGCGGGACAGAAAGAGACCCAGTACTTC. Its protein is CASSSLGLAGQKETQYF.

The chain links TRBV12-3 or TRBV12-4 to TRBJ1-5, with a possible D match to TRBD1 (6 bases). The CDR3 spans 15 residues. Trimming took off 5 bases at V and 8 bases at J, with 19 bases between the two ends. The CDR3 DNA reads as TGTGCCAGCAGTCCCCTAAGGGGGTTAGTTAAGCCCCAGCATTTT. Its protein product is CASSPLRGLVKPQHF.

This clonotype was seen a few times. The chain has TRBV15 and TRBJ2-3; D not certain. With 2 bases removed from V and 4 bases from J, the gap between germline ends came to 4 bases. The germline gives CDR1 LNHNV, CDR2 YYDKDF (reference sequence). This CDR3 has 12 amino acids. Written as DNA, the CDR3 is TGTGCCACCAGCAGATTAGCAGATACGCAGTATTTT. The encoded protein is CATSRLADTQYF.

This chain links TRBV6-5 with TRBJ1-2, with TRBD1 matching over 9 bases. The CDR3 spans 13 residues. The V gene's germline CDR1 is MNHEY and CDR2 SVGAGI. With 7 bases clipped from V and 4 bases from J, the junction kept 4 bases outside the gene matches. CDR3 in DNA: TGTGCCAGCACCGGGACAGGGAGCTATGGCTACACCTTC. Protein sequence: CASTGTGSYGYTF.

This chain links TRBV6-1 with TRBJ2-7, with 7 bases aligning to TRBD2. Germline-derived CDR1 and CDR2 are MNHNS and SASEGT. J was trimmed by 0 bases and V by 0 bases; bases with no gene match: 8. The CDR3 is 17 residues long. The CDR3 sequence is CASSEALASGVSYEQYF. The CDR3 nucleotides are TGTGCCAGCAGTGAAGCGCTGGCAAGCGGGGTCTCCTACGAGCAGTACTTC.

The DNA of the CDR3 is TGCAGTGCTAGTCCCGGGACAGGGACGTCGGAGCAGTACTTC. Protein sequence: CSASPGTGTSEQYF. The rearrangement links TRBV20-1 to TRBJ2-7, with 9 bases fitting TRBD1. CDR1 DFQATT and CDR2 SNEGSKA come from the germline V gene (reference sequence). The V and J ends lost 3 bases and 7 bases, in that order; junction bases with no gene match: 10. The CDR3 consists of 14 residues.

The CDR3 nucleotides are TGCAGTGCTAGTCAGGACTCCTACGAGCAGTACTTC. Translating gives CSASQDSYEQYF. The chain links TRBV20-1 to TRBJ2-7, with D hard to call. The germline V gene has CDR1 DFQATT and CDR2 SNEGSKA (reference sequence). This CDR3 has 12 residues. With 3 bases removed from V and 0 bases from J, the gap between germline ends came to 6 bases.

This clonotype was detected a few times. This chain links TRBV30 with TRBJ1-5; 10 bases fit TRBD1. V was clipped by 5 bases and J by 6 bases; unmatched bases: 4. This CDR3 contains 13 residues. Germline assignment: CDR1 GTSNPN and CDR2 SVGIG (reference sequence). Written as DNA, the CDR3 is TGTGCCTGGTCGGGACAGGGGTTTCAGCCCCAGCATTTT. This sequence encodes CAWSGQGFQPQHF.

The rearrangement links TRBV29-1 to TRBJ1-4; 10 bases map to TRBD1. V lost 5 bases, J lost 6 bases, and 18 bases stayed unmatched. Germline CDR1 SQVTM, CDR2 ANQGSEA. The CDR3 totals 18 residues. In DNA, the CDR3 is TGCAGCGTTCTAAGGGTGGTTCGTGGAGGACAGGGGGATGAAAAACTGTTTTTT. It specifies CSVLRVVRGGQGDEKLFF.

V usage is TRBV5-1 and J usage is TRBJ1-1; D unclear. V shed 3 bases and J shed 5 bases, with 20 bases lying between them. This CDR3 comprises 16 residues. The germline CDR1 and CDR2 sequences are SGHRS and YFSETQ. In DNA, the CDR3 is TGCGCCAGCAGCTCCGACCCCCATCCAGGAACAACTGAAGCTTTCTTT. Translating gives CASSSDPHPGTTEAFF. The whole variable domain, filled in from reference TRBV5-1 and TRBJ1-1, reads KAGVTQTPRYLIKTRGQQVTLSCSPISGHRSVSWYQQTPGQGLQFLFEYFSETQRNKGNFPGRFSGRQFSNSRSEMNVSTLELGDSALYLCASSSDPHPGTTEAFFGQGTRLTVV.

The rearrangement joins TRBV7-9 to TRBJ2-1; 11 bases are a match to TRBD1. Trimming took 5 bases from V and 4 from J; bases not matched to a gene: 4. Germline V lookup: CDR1 SEHNR, CDR2 FQNEAQ (reference sequence). This CDR3 is 15 amino acids long. The CDR3 DNA sequence: TGTGCCAGCAGCACGGACAGGGGGCCTTACAATGAGCAGTTCTTC. Translated: CASSTDRGPYNEQFF.

The rearrangement uses TRBV5-1 and TRBJ1-5; the match to TRBD1 covers 10 bases. This CDR3 comprises 15 residues. Germline assignment: CDR1 SGHRS and CDR2 YFSETQ. V gave up 4 bases and J gave up 4 bases; unmatched junction bases: 5. The CDR3 loop reads CASSITGQGNQPQHF. In DNA form, the CDR3 reads TGCGCCAGCAGCATAACGGGACAGGGGAATCAGCCCCAGCATTTT. Supplemented by reference TRBV5-1 and TRBJ1-5, the full variable domain reads KAGVTQTPRYLIKTRGQQVTLSCSPISGHRSVSWYQQTPGQGLQFLFEYFSETQRNKGNFPGRFSGRQFSNSRSEMNVSTLELGDSALYLCASSITGQGNQPQHFGDGTRLSIL.

The table lists this clonotype with a few counts. This rearrangement joins TRBV20-1 to TRBJ2-7; 8 bases agree with TRBD1. The CDR3 totals 12 residues. Germline V CDR1 and CDR2: DFQATT, SNEGSKA (reference sequence). The J segment lost 4 bases and the V segment lost 6 bases, leaving 5 bases of the junction unmatched. CDR3: CSAVGTGYEQYF. The CDR3 coding sequence is TGCAGTGCGGTGGGGACAGGATACGAGCAGTACTTC.

This clonotype was counted only a few times. The chain has TRBV7-8 and TRBJ2-7, with D possibly being TRBD2 (5 bases). The CDR3 is 15 residues long. Trimming cost V 4 bases and J 1 base, with 14 bases left between them. Germline-derived CDR1 and CDR2 are SGHVS and FQNEAQ. CDR3 sequence reads: CASSSGLALSYEQYF. Written as DNA, the CDR3 is TGTGCCAGCAGCTCGGGGTTAGCGCTGTCCTACGAGCAGTACTTC.

This chain connects TRBV12-3 or TRBV12-4 to TRBJ1-5, with D hard to call. V lost 3 bases, J lost 4 bases, and 13 bases lay in between. The CDR3 contains 15 residues. CDR3 residues: CASSFGRTGNQPQHF. Written as DNA, the CDR3 is TGTGCCAGCAGTTTTGGGAGGACGGGGAATCAGCCCCAGCATTTT.

The chain combines TRBV4-2 with TRBJ2-7; 10 nucleotides match TRBD2. The J call may be incorrect, as the DNA end agrees better with TRBJ2-5. CDR1 LGHNA and CDR2 YNFKEQ come from the germline V gene. This CDR3 is built from 17 residues. The CDR3 is CASSQDWASGGVETQYF. DNA of the CDR3: TGTGCCAGCAGCCAAGATTGGGCTAGCGGGGGAGTTGAGACCCAGTACTTC.

The V call is TRBV5-1, the J call TRBJ2-5; 11 bases fit TRBD2. The last part of the DNA fits TRBJ2-7 better; the J call may be wrong. Germline-derived CDR1 and CDR2 are SGHRS and YFSETQ. This CDR3 contains 14 residues. Here the CDR3 reads CASTPGLAALEQYF. The DNA for the CDR3 is TGCGCCAGTACTCCGGGACTAGCGGCTCTCGAGCAGTACTTC.